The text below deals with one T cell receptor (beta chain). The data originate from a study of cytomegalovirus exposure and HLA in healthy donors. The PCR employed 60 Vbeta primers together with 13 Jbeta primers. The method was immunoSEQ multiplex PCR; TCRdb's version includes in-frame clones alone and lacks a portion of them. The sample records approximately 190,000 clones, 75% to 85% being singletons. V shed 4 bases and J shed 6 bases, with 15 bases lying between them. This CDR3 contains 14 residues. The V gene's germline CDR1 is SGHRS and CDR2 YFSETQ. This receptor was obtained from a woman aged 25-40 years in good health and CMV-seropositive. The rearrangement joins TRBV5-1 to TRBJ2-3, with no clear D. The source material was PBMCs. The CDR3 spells CASSRDFPEDTQYF. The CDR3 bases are TGCGCCAGCAGCCGAGATTTTCCTGAGGATACGCAGTATTTT.